These 27 T cell receptor beta chains originate from one sample sequenced in a study of shared clonotypes between healthy human individuals. Generated by immunoSEQ multiplex PCR, the TCRdb table keeps only in-frame clones and is missing some. The table lists some 1,400,000 clones, roughly 96% of them singletons. Sequenced material: naive CD4+ T cells sorted from blood. As for subset: CD45RA+ positively selected. The receptors shown here come from a man in his thirties or forties in good health.

The rearrangement uses TRBV18 and TRBJ1-5; D gene unclear. Per germline, CDR1 KGHSH and CDR2 LQKENI. The length of the CDR3 is 14 residues. The V and J ends lost 6 bases and 2 bases respectively, with 11 bases between them. The chain's CDR3 is CASSRETGNQPQHF. Written as DNA, the CDR3 is TGTGCCAGCTCTCGAGAAACGGGCAATCAGCCCCAGCATTTT.

CDR3 in amino acids: CASSRLAGLQFF. The DNA for the CDR3 is TGTGCCAGCAGTCGACTAGCGGGACTGCAGTTCTTC. The chain is built from TRBV25-1 and TRBJ2-1; 11 bases fit TRBD2. The CDR3 contains 12 residues. Germline assignment: CDR1 MGHDK and CDR2 SYGVNS. V lost 5 bases to trimming and J lost 12 bases; unmatched junction nucleotides: 3.

V usage is TRBV18 and J usage is TRBJ2-4; 8 bases fit TRBD1. Germline lookup yields CDR1 KGHSH and CDR2 LQKENI. The J segment lost 6 bases and the V segment lost 5 bases, leaving 6 bases of the junction unmatched. The CDR3 is made up of 14 amino acids. The CDR3 coding sequence is TGTGCCAGCTCAGTAGACAGGGGCAGAAACATTCAGTACTTC. It translates to CASSVDRGRNIQYF.

The chain couples TRBV29-1 to TRBJ1-4, with TRBD1 as a possible D gene (6 bases). The CDR3 is 14 residues long. Trimming left V 2 bases short and J 7 bases short, with 14 bases between. Germline assignment: CDR1 SQVTM and CDR2 ANQGSEA. Here the CDR3 DNA reads TGCAGCGTTGAAACAGGGAAACGTACTGAAAAACTGTTTTTT. This gives the protein CSVETGKRTEKLFF.

The DNA for the CDR3 is TGTGCCAGCAGCTTTCTGGGACTAGCGGACAACAATGAGCAGTTCTTC. Protein sequence: CASSFLGLADNNEQFF. This chain uses TRBV7-3 with TRBJ2-1, with TRBD2 matching over 11 bases. CDR3 length equals 16 residues. The V gene end was trimmed by 3 bases and the J gene end by 5 bases; junction bases not matched to a gene: 6. From germline, CDR1 is SGHTA and CDR2 FQGTGA.

The chain combines TRBV7-8 with TRBJ2-2, with TRBD1 as a possible D gene (6 bases). Trimming stripped 2 bases from V and 5 bases from J, with 15 bases between. Germline V gene sequence: CDR1 SGHVS, CDR2 FQNEAQ. This CDR3 comprises 16 residues. CDR3 in amino acids: CASSLPYRERTGELFF. DNA for the CDR3: TGTGCCAGCAGCTTACCCTACAGGGAAAGGACCGGGGAGCTGTTTTTT.

For the CDR3, the DNA is TGCGCCAGCTGCCTAGGGCAGTACAATGAGCAGTTCTTC. Amino acids: CASCLGQYNEQFF. The chain uses TRBV5-1 and TRBJ2-1; D not resolved. The germline gives CDR1 SGHRS, CDR2 YFSETQ. The CDR3 has 13 residues. With 7 bases removed from V and 4 bases from J, the gap between germline ends came to 12 bases. Combining the CDR3 with reference TRBV5-1 and TRBJ2-1 gives the whole variable domain KAGVTQTPRYLIKTRGQQVTLSCSPISGHRSVSWYQQTPGQGLQFLFEYFSETQRNKGNFPGRFSGRQFSNSRSEMNVSTLELGDSALYLCASCLGQYNEQFFGPGTRLTVL.

The chain links TRBV11-2 to TRBJ2-7, with D perhaps being TRBD1 or TRBD2 (6 bases each). CDR3 length: 19 residues. Trimming took off 8 bases at V and 0 bases at J, with 29 bases between the two ends. Germline lookup yields CDR1 SGHAT and CDR2 FQNNGV. The CDR3 nucleotides read TGTGCCAGCTCTTTAAGGGGGGAGTCCTTAACTAGCCTCTCCTACGAGCAGTACTTC. Translating it yields CASSLRGESLTSLSYEQYF.

J is TRBJ1-2 and V is TRBV28, with 9 nucleotides matching TRBD1. Germline CDR1 and CDR2: MDHEN and SYDVKM. The CDR3 consists of 18 residues. V shed 7 bases, J shed 3 bases, and the junction held 18 bases outside the gene matches. As DNA, the CDR3 is TGTGCCAGCACCCCGCCCGTGGGGACAGGGAGGTTTTACTATGGCTACACCTTC. Translation: CASTPPVGTGRFYYGYTF.

Only one count was recorded for this clone. The J gene is TRBJ2-7, the V gene TRBV28, with 12 bases fitting TRBD1. From germline, CDR1 is MDHEN and CDR2 SYDVKM. The CDR3 spans 16 residues. V shed 6 bases, J shed 2 bases, and the junction held 8 bases outside the gene matches. CDR3 residues: CASRKSGQGATYEQYF. CDR3 DNA: TGTGCCAGCAGAAAATCGGGACAGGGGGCTACCTACGAGCAGTACTTC.

The chain is built from TRBV19 and TRBJ1-1; 9 nucleotides match TRBD1. CDR3 length: 15 amino acids. The V and J ends lost 9 bases and 5 bases, in that order; junction bases with no gene match: 13. Germline lookup yields CDR1 LNHDA and CDR2 SQIVND (reference sequence). CDR3 coding DNA: TGTGCCAGCGCGGCCCAGGGACAGGGATTGACTGAAGCTTTCTTT. Translated: CASAAQGQGLTEAFF.

V gene TRBV2 combines with J gene TRBJ2-3; 8 nucleotides match TRBD2. Losses at the gene ends were 7 bases for V and 2 bases for J; bases not matched to a gene: 5. Germline V gene data show CDR1 as SNHLY and CDR2 as FYNNEI. The CDR3 has 14 amino acids. The CDR3 protein is CASTTSGYTDTQYF. CDR3 coding DNA: TGTGCCAGCACCACTAGCGGATACACAGATACGCAGTATTTT.

This clone came up once. CDR3 sequence (DNA): TGTGCCAGCAGCCTCCTAGCGGGCACTGAAGCTTTCTTT. Protein product: CASSLLAGTEAFF. The chain links TRBV7-8 to TRBJ1-1; D ambiguous. Germline values: CDR1 SGHVS, CDR2 FQNEAQ. The ends were cut back, 5 bases at V and 4 bases at J, with 11 bases in the middle. CDR3 size: 13 residues.

The V and J genes are TRBV5-1 and TRBJ1-1, with TRBD1 matching over 7 bases. V shed 4 bases, J shed 6 bases, and the junction held 9 bases outside the gene matches. The CDR3 contains 14 residues. Germline V gene data show CDR1 as SGHRS and CDR2 as YFSETQ. In nucleotides, the CDR3 is TGCGCCAGCAGCGTGACAGGGACATCCCCTGAAGCTTTCTTT. It yields the protein CASSVTGTSPEAFF.

The chain has TRBV4-3 and TRBJ2-3; D unresolved. From germline, CDR1 is LGHNA and CDR2 YSLEER. This CDR3 region has 15 residues. Trimming took off 1 base at V and 0 bases at J, with 8 bases between the two ends. The CDR3 coding sequence is TGCGCCAGCAGCCAAGCACGTACTAGCACAGATACGCAGTATTTT. Translation: CASSQARTSTDTQYF.

The chain is built from TRBV5-5 and TRBJ1-2, with D perhaps matching TRBD1 (5 bases). The germline V gene encodes CDR1 SGHKS and CDR2 YYEKEE (reference sequence). The CDR3 extends over 13 amino acids. The V and J ends lost 4 bases and 6 bases respectively, with 13 bases between them. The DNA for the CDR3 is TGTGCCAGCAGCGGCAGGGTGATCGATGGCTACACCTTC. It translates to CASSGRVIDGYTF.

The chain uses TRBV6-6 and TRBJ2-1, with 8 bases matching TRBD1. The V segment lost 6 bases and the J segment 7 bases; nucleotides outside the gene matches: 11. The CDR3 sequence is 15 residues long. Germline lookup yields CDR1 MNHNY and CDR2 SVGAGI (reference sequence). The CDR3 DNA sequence: TGTGCCAGCAGCTCGCCCGGACAGGGAAATAATGAGCAGTTCTTC. It is translated as CASSSPGQGNNEQFF.

CDR3 coding DNA: TGTGCCAGCAGCAAGGGGCACCTCGATGAAAAACTGTTTTTT. Encoded protein: CASSKGHLDEKLFF. V is TRBV9 and J is TRBJ1-4, with D possibly matching TRBD1 (5 bases). There are 14 residues in the CDR3. In germline, CDR1 is SGDLS, CDR2 YYNGEE. V shed 4 bases and J shed 6 bases, with 13 bases lying between them. Filled out from reference TRBV9 and TRBJ1-4, the complete variable domain reads DSGVTQTPKHLITATGQRVTLRCSPRSGDLSVYWYQQSLDQGLQFLIQYYNGEERAKGNILERFSAQQFPDLHSELNLSSLELGDSALYFCASSKGHLDEKLFFGSGTQLSVL.

The chain is built from TRBV4-1 and TRBJ2-7, with 9 bases fitting TRBD2. This CDR3 has 16 amino acids. V was pared by 3 bases and J by 0 bases, with 6 bases of the junction left unmatched. The germline gives CDR1 MGHRA, CDR2 YSYEKL. CDR3 amino acids: CASSHGSGRSSYEQYF. The CDR3 DNA is TGCGCCAGCAGCCACGGGAGCGGGAGGAGCTCCTACGAGCAGTACTTC.

This chain links TRBV5-4 with TRBJ2-5; the match to TRBD1 covers 7 bases. CDR1 is SGHNT, CDR2 YYREEE, per germline (reference sequence). CDR3 length: 15 residues. V lost 4 bases, J lost 3 bases, and 9 bases stayed unmatched. The CDR3: CASSRTGKDKETQYF. CDR3 nucleotides: TGTGCCAGCAGCCGGACAGGAAAAGACAAAGAGACCCAGTACTTC.

The chain uses TRBV7-8 and TRBJ1-4; a possible D gene is TRBD1 (5 bases). CDR1 is SGHVS and CDR2 is FQNEAQ in the germline V gene. CDR3 size: 15 residues. V gave up 1 base and J gave up 3 bases, with 9 bases separating them. The CDR3: CASSLVTGSNEKLFF. DNA for the CDR3: TGTGCCAGCAGCTTAGTTACAGGATCTAATGAAAAACTGTTTTTT.

The V gene is TRBV11-2, the J gene TRBJ1-4; unclear D gene. The CDR3 contains 12 residues. CDR1 and CDR2 (germline): SGHAT, FQNNGV. The ends were cut back, 1 base at V and 8 bases at J, with 5 bases in the middle. The CDR3 DNA follows: TGTGCCAGCAGCTTAGTAGGCGAAAAACTGTTTTTT. This encodes CASSLVGEKLFF.

The V gene is TRBV11-2, the J gene TRBJ2-3, with unresolved D. The CDR3 runs 14 residues. The V and J ends lost 0 bases and 7 bases respectively, with 11 bases between them. The germline CDR1 and CDR2 sequences are SGHAT and FQNNGV. The CDR3 is CASSLEAGSNTQYF. The CDR3 region has the DNA TGTGCCAGCAGCTTAGAGGCAGGTAGCAATACGCAGTATTTT. Variable domain in full (rest from reference TRBV11-2 and TRBJ2-3): EAGVAQSPRYKIIEKRQSVAFWCNPISGHATLYWYQQILGQGPKLLIQFQNNGVVDDSQLPKDRFSAERLKGVDSTLKIQPAKLEDSAVYLCASSLEAGSNTQYFGPGTRLTVL.

The chain employs TRBV2 and TRBJ2-1; 8 bases fit TRBD2. The length of the CDR3 is 15 residues. V shed 7 bases, J shed 9 bases, and the junction held 14 bases outside the gene matches. Germline V gives CDR1 SNHLY, CDR2 FYNNEI. The CDR3 nucleotides read TGTGCCAGCAAGAGGCGGGAGGCGACGGGGGGTGAGCAGTTCTTC. Its translation: CASKRREATGGEQFF.

J is TRBJ1-1 and V is TRBV5-1; tentative D call: TRBD1 (6 bases). In germline, CDR1 is SGHRS, CDR2 YFSETQ. The CDR3 sequence is 15 residues long. The V and J ends lost 4 bases and 0 bases respectively, with 13 bases between them. CDR3 nucleotide sequence: TGCGCCAGCAGCGCATCAGGGGCAATGAACACTGAAGCTTTCTTT. Protein sequence: CASSASGAMNTEAFF.

About this clone itself: This specimen includes other DNA sequences encoding the same CDR3. The chain employs TRBV5-4 and TRBJ2-1; 11 positions match TRBD2. This CDR3 region has 16 residues. Germline-derived CDR1 and CDR2 are SGHNT and YYREEE (reference sequence). V dropped 3 bases and J dropped 2; count of bases not matched to a gene: 4. CDR3 DNA sequence: TGTGCCAGCAGCTCCGGACTAGCGGGTCCCTACAATGAGCAGTTCTTC. Translation gives CASSSGLAGPYNEQFF.

The CDR3, as DNA: TGTGCCAGTAGTATAGGGATCTCCGGGGTCGGGAACACTGAAGCTTTCTTT. Translated: CASSIGISGVGNTEAFF. The rearrangement joins TRBV19 to TRBJ1-1, with unresolved D. V dropped 1 base and J dropped 1 base, with 16 bases sitting between them. This CDR3 comprises 17 residues. Germline V CDR1 and CDR2: LNHDA, SQIVND (reference sequence).